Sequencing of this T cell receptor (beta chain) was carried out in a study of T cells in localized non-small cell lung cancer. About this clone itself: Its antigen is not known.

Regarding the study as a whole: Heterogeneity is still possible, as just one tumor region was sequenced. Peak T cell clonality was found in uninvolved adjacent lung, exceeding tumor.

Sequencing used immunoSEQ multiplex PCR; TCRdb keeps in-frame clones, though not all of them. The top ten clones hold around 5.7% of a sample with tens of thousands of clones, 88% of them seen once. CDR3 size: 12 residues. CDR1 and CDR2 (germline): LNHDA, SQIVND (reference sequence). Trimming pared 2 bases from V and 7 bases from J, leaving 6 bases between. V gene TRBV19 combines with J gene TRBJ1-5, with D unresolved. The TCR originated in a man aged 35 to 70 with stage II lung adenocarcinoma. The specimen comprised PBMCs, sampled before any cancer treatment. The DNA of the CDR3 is TGTGCCAGTAGTATATGGGAACAGCCCCAGCATTTT. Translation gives CASSIWEQPQHF.